The 9 T cell receptor beta chains reported below all come from one sample, sequenced in a study of early T cells in non-severe SARS-CoV-2 infection. TCRdb reprocessed the 5' RACE reads with MiXCR, giving one entry per CDR3 protein. The table includes 48,000 or so distinct CDR3 sequences, around 6.5% detected once. The source material was whole blood, sampled at baseline. The receptors come from an adult who was a healthcare worker with PCR-confirmed SARS-CoV-2 infection or an uninfected control (not recorded which).

V and J are TRBV12-3 or TRBV12-4 and TRBJ2-1; 7 positions agree with TRBD1. V trimming: 4 bases; J trimming: 7 bases; junction bases outside the gene matches: 1. The CDR3 spans 12 residues. The CDR3 region has the DNA TGTGCCAGCAGTTCCAGGGGGAATGAGCAGTTCTTC. It encodes CASSSRGNEQFF.

This chain joins TRBV6-1 and TRBJ1-1, with D possibly matching TRBD1 (6 bases). CDR1 and CDR2 from the germline V gene are MNHNS and SASEGT. Deletions cut 5 bases from V and 3 bases from J, with 10 bases between. The CDR3 consists of 13 residues. CDR3 nucleotide sequence: TGTGCCAGCAGTATAGGGGGGGACACTGAAGCTTTCTTT. As protein: CASSIGGDTEAFF.

This clonotype was seen repeatedly, ten times or more. The chain employs TRBV18 and TRBJ2-5, with 7 bases aligning to TRBD1. The trim removed 5 bases at V and 5 bases at J, leaving 14 bases unmatched. In germline, CDR1 is KGHSH, CDR2 LQKENI. The CDR3 runs 16 residues. CDR3 in amino acids: CASSTQQGGGEETQYF. The CDR3 DNA reads as TGTGCCAGCTCAACCCAACAAGGGGGCGGAGAGGAGACCCAGTACTTC.

The chain recombines TRBV28 with TRBJ2-7, with no clear D. Germline assignment: CDR1 MDHEN and CDR2 SYDVKM. The CDR3 totals 11 residues. The V and J ends lost 3 bases and 4 bases respectively, with 4 bases between them. The CDR3: CASSFYYEQYF. DNA for the CDR3: TGTGCCAGCAGTTTTTATTACGAGCAGTACTTC.

The chain employs TRBV7-9 and TRBJ2-3; perhaps TRBD2 as D (6 bases). The germline V gene has CDR1 SEHNR and CDR2 FQNEAQ (reference sequence). V shed 4 bases and J shed 4 bases, with 24 bases lying between them. The CDR3 totals 18 residues. The CDR3 DNA reads TGTGCCAGCAGCTCCCCCAAAGGGGACTGGATCGACCCAGATACGCAGTATTTT. It encodes CASSSPKGDWIDPDTQYF.

This clonotype has a handful of counts. This rearrangement joins TRBV7-9 to TRBJ2-5; D remains ambiguous. V gave up 1 base and J gave up 5 bases, with 8 bases separating them. Germline V gene sequence: CDR1 SEHNR, CDR2 FQNEAQ (reference sequence). The CDR3 totals 13 residues. CDR3 region: CASSLVPSETQYF. DNA of the CDR3: TGTGCCAGCAGCTTAGTCCCGTCGGAGACCCAGTACTTC.

The chain has TRBV5-1 and TRBJ2-7; D remains unclear. From germline, CDR1 is SGHRS and CDR2 YFSETQ. V lost 3 bases to trimming and J lost 3 bases, with 7 bases between them. This CDR3 contains 12 residues. CDR3 bases: TGCGCCAGCAGCTCGGAGCTCTACGAGCAGTACTTC. Its protein is CASSSELYEQYF.

This chain links TRBV30 with TRBJ1-2; D not resolved. Germline V gene lookup returns CDR1 GTSNPN and CDR2 SVGIG (reference sequence). V shed 1 base and J shed 4 bases, with 7 bases lying between them. The CDR3 is 12 amino acids. In DNA, the CDR3 is TGTGCCTGGAGTGCGCGGGCCTATGGCTACACCTTC. Protein product: CAWSARAYGYTF.

This clonotype has a count of ten or more. The chain carries TRBV25-1 and TRBJ1-1, with 8 bases identical to TRBD1. The length of the CDR3 is 15 residues. Germline loops: CDR1 MGHDK, CDR2 SYGVNS. V was pared by 3 bases and J by 6 bases, with 9 bases of the junction left unmatched. The CDR3 sequence: CASSETGDFIPEAFF. CDR3 DNA sequence: TGTGCCAGCAGTGAGACAGGGGATTTCATCCCTGAAGCTTTCTTT.